Listed here is a single T cell receptor (beta chain). This clone's antigen is unknown. Base qualities were left out, and no much larger clone turns up one base away. TCRbeta CDR3 regions were amplified from genomic DNA by means of the immunoSEQ Assay, a bias-controlled multiplex PCR. The study's processing was this. The number of nucleated cells in each sample was estimated by amplification of reference gene primers within the assay. To quantify the absolute abundance of each unique TCRbeta CDR3 rearrangement, sequence reads were collapsed and filtered. For each sample, productive Simpson clonality was calculated as the square root of Simpson's diversity index across productive rearrangements. Sourced from immuneACCESS, this table was stored by TCRdb with only in-frame sequences that have V and J called. A share of the clones is absent; for the studies checked, an unresolved V gene accounts for under half, and the remainder has no known explanation. V and J calls and clone size are those listed in that table; D and trimming were worked out from the DNA. The sample records around 26,000 clones, under 95% of which are singletons. The ten most abundant clones make up more than 25% of the sample.

The data originate from a study of blood T cell repertoires in COVID-19 (TCRdb year 2020). Background for the entire study: Samples from collaborators originated in the United States, Italy and Spain and spanned both the acute and convalescent phases of COVID-19. The prospective study material was composed of cDNA or gDNA derived from T cells, B-cell-depleted T cells, or PBMCs. The dataset comprised deeply sampled blood TCRbeta repertoires from subjects exposed to, actively infected with, or recovered from COVID-19. A freely available public database, intended as a resource for researchers studying the immune response to SARS-CoV-2, is where the repertoires were released. The samples were drawn from the first 160 participants of the ongoing ImmuneRACE study and from some 1,300 subjects provided by 6 global collaborators. Sample metadata almost always included a de-identified subject ID, COVID-19 status, age in years and sex. Where available, HLA class I and class II types were taken from metadata supplied by the sample provider and were not determined by assay-based typing. On the study overall, not on this receptor specifically: How much clinical and demographic metadata was included differed by source and by participant, and the metadata was provided uncurated.

Whole blood was collected in K2EDTA tubes by collaborating institutions according to the institutions' own protocols. Collaborator samples were shipped for TCRbeta analysis as frozen whole blood, isolated PBMCs, or DNA extracted from either sample type. Cut back by 1 base and 4 bases, the V and J ends lie 9 bases apart. In the germline V gene (reference sequence), CDR1 corresponds to SEHNR and CDR2 to FQNEAQ. From the cysteine up to the phenylalanine, the CDR3 has a length of 14 residues. The only DNA kept is the CDR3, 42 bases in frame from the first base. This TCR came from a man in his 70s with active COVID-19. The rearranged segments are TRBV7-9 and TRBJ2-3, with no D gene named confidently. The specimen sequenced was peripheral blood. The DNA sequence is given as TGTGCCAGCAGCTTAGGTTCTGGGCCAGATACGCAGTATTTT. Its protein product is CASSLGSGPDTQYF.